Below are 10 T cell receptor beta chains sequenced from a single sample in a study of T cell responses to AZD1222 COVID-19 vaccine. TCRdb's copy holds only in-frame clones and misses some; the assay was immunoSEQ multiplex PCR. The table has under 140,000 clones, less than 95% seen once. Sequenced here: peripheral blood, sampled 28 days after the second AZD1222 dose. The origin of the receptors is an adult who received the AZD1222 COVID-19 vaccine.

The count of this clone is one. The CDR3 region is CATRGRESEKLFF. CDR3 bases: TGTGCCACCCGAGGGAGGGAGAGTGAAAAACTGTTTTTT. V usage is TRBV10-3 and J usage is TRBJ1-4; D is uncertain. With 10 bases removed from V and 7 bases from J, the gap between germline ends came to 16 bases. The CDR3 runs to 13 residues. Germline CDR1 reads ENHRY; CDR2 reads SYGVKD.

The V and J genes are TRBV5-1 and TRBJ1-6; 7 bases are shared with TRBD1. V lost 2 bases and J lost 7; bases outside the gene matches: 3. This CDR3 has 14 amino acids. CDR1 and CDR2 from the germline V gene are SGHRS and YFSETQ. This CDR3 is CASSLGQENSPLHF. CDR3 sequence (DNA): TGCGCCAGCAGCTTAGGACAGGAGAATTCACCCCTCCACTTT.

The V gene is TRBV14, the J gene TRBJ2-1; no reliable D call. Looked up from germline, CDR1 is SGHDN and CDR2 is FVKESK. V gave up 1 base and J gave up 5 bases, with 15 bases separating them. CDR3 length: 16 amino acids. As DNA, the CDR3 is TGTGCCAGCAGCCAAGGAACCAGTTGGAGCCACAATGAGCAGTTCTTC. Translation gives CASSQGTSWSHNEQFF.

This chain joins TRBV5-1 and TRBJ2-5, with D possibly TRBD1 on 5 matching bases. The CDR3 is made up of 14 amino acids. Trimming removed 0 bases at V and 3 bases at J, with 9 bases between. Germline lookup yields CDR1 SGHRS and CDR2 YFSETQ. The CDR3 region is CASSLGDRKETQYF. The DNA of the CDR3 is TGCGCCAGCAGCTTGGGAGACAGAAAAGAGACCCAGTACTTC.

The chain recombines TRBV10-1 with TRBJ1-6; no firm D call. Per the germline V gene, CDR1 is WNHNN and CDR2 is SYGVQD (reference sequence). This CDR3 comprises 14 residues. The ends were cut back, 2 bases at V and 8 bases at J, with 10 bases in the middle. In DNA, the CDR3 is TGCGCCAGCAGTGAGACGCGCTTGGATTCACCCCTCCACTTT. The encoded protein is CASSETRLDSPLHF.

The chain combines TRBV11-2 with TRBJ1-2; D call uncertain. Germline values: CDR1 SGHAT, CDR2 FQNNGV. The CDR3 length is 16 residues. Trimming removed 5 bases at V and 2 bases at J, with 18 bases between. The CDR3 coding sequence is TGTGCCAGCAGCCAAATCAGACAACGTCTAAACTATGGCTACACCTTC. Protein sequence: CASSQIRQRLNYGYTF.

The chain recombines TRBV5-4 with TRBJ2-1; 9 bases map to TRBD2. V lost 3 bases and J lost 0; bases outside the gene matches: 7. The CDR3 sequence is 17 residues long. Germline-derived CDR1 and CDR2 are SGHNT and YYREEE (reference sequence). CDR3 amino acids: CASSSPGLATSYNEQFF. As DNA, the CDR3 is TGTGCCAGCAGCTCACCGGGACTAGCTACCTCCTACAATGAGCAGTTCTTC.

The chain employs TRBV5-1 and TRBJ1-4; D is possibly TRBD1 (5 bases). This CDR3 spans 16 amino acids. V dropped 2 bases and J dropped 4 bases, with 15 bases sitting between them. Per germline, CDR1 SGHRS and CDR2 YFSETQ. The CDR3 region has the DNA TGCGCCAGCAGCTTCTTGGGGCAGGGAATTAATGAAAAACTGTTTTTT. The encoded protein is CASSFLGQGINEKLFF.

Written as DNA, the CDR3 is TGTGCCAGCAGCCAAGAACGACGGGTGAGGGGCTACACCTTC. Its translation is CASSQERRVRGYTF. The chain employs TRBV3-1 (or the pseudogene TRBV3-2) and TRBJ1-2; D gene uncertain. V was pared by 0 bases and J by 8 bases, with 13 bases between. Germline CDR1 and CDR2: LGHDT and YNNKEL (reference sequence). The CDR3 has 14 residues.

The chain is built from TRBV28 and TRBJ2-1; 7 nucleotides match TRBD2. The CDR3 covers 15 residues. With V trimmed by 3 bases and J by 3 bases, 5 bases remained unmatched. The germline V gene encodes CDR1 MDHEN and CDR2 SYDVKM. CDR3 sequence (DNA): TGTGCCAGCAGTTTCTTGAGGGACTACTACAATGAGCAGTTCTTC. This translates into CASSFLRDYYNEQFF. The full variable domain, completed using reference TRBV28 and TRBJ2-1, is DVKVTQSSRYLVKRTGEKVFLECVQDMDHENMFWYRQDPGLGLRLIYFSYDVKMKEKGDIPEGYSVSREKKERFSLILESASTNQTSMYLCASSFLRDYYNEQFFGPGTRLTVL.